The 27 T cell receptor beta chains below all came from one sample that was sequenced in a study of control samples from healthy donors and cancer patients. The repertoire was sequenced with immunoSEQ multiplex PCR; TCRdb's copy has only in-frame clones and lacks some. Counted here are roughly 200,000 clones, just under 95% occurring once; the ten biggest clones make up approximately 1.6%. Sequencing used blood. These receptors all stem from a man aged 50 or older in good health.

This clone was seen only once. The chain carries TRBV14 and TRBJ2-1; unclear D gene. The V and J ends lost 5 bases and 9 bases respectively, with 11 bases between them. The germline V gene encodes CDR1 SGHDN and CDR2 FVKESK. This CDR3 has 12 amino acids. The CDR3 reads CASSYARSEQFF. DNA for the CDR3: TGTGCCAGCAGCTACGCGAGAAGTGAGCAGTTCTTC.

This rearrangement joins TRBV7-8 to TRBJ1-1, with D unclear. CDR3 length: 13 residues. In germline, CDR1 is SGHVS, CDR2 FQNEAQ. Trimming pared 1 base from V and 2 bases from J, leaving 5 bases between. This chain's CDR3 is CASSLGHNTEAFF. For the CDR3, the DNA is TGTGCCAGCAGCTTAGGGCACAACACTGAAGCTTTCTTT. Filled out from reference TRBV7-8 and TRBJ1-1, the complete variable domain reads GAGVSQSPRYKVAKRGQDVALRCDPISGHVSLFWYQQALGQGPEFLTYFQNEAQLDKSGLPSDRFFAERPEGSVSTLKIQRTQQEDSAVYLCASSLGHNTEAFFGQGTRLTVV.

This clone was recorded once. V gene TRBV27 combines with J gene TRBJ2-1, with D uncertain. Between the trimmed V and J ends, which lost 5 bases and 8 bases, there was a span of 16 bases. CDR3 length: 14 residues. The V gene's germline CDR1 is MNHEY and CDR2 SMNVEV (reference sequence). CDR3 DNA sequence: TGTGCCAGCAGTCGGCCCACGTCAGTGGATGAGCAGTTCTTC. Amino acids: CASSRPTSVDEQFF.

This clone was seen a single time. The rearrangement uses TRBV6-1 and TRBJ2-7; TRBD2 is a possible D gene (6 bases). From germline, CDR1 is MNHNS and CDR2 SASEGT. The CDR3 length is 16 residues. Trimming stripped 4 bases from V and 2 bases from J, with 18 bases between. This chain's CDR3 is CASSGHPGTGAYEQYV. CDR3 in DNA: TGTGCCAGCAGTGGCCACCCGGGGACGGGAGCCTACGAGCAGTACGTC.

With regard to this clone: At one end the junction does not follow the germline gene, possibly because of a read error. The V and J genes are TRBV10-3 and TRBJ2-7, with TRBD2 matching 7 bases. The germline CDR1 and CDR2 sequences are ENHRY and SYGVKD. The CDR3 has 12 residues. The CDR3 coding sequence is TGTGCTATCAGTTGGGCGGGGGACGAGCAGTACTTC. This translates into CAISWAGDEQYF.

This clone was detected once. This chain uses TRBV19 with TRBJ2-4, with TRBD2 matching 9 bases. The junction had 6 bases not matched to a gene; V was cut back by 6 bases and J by 0 bases. The germline V gene has CDR1 LNHDA and CDR2 SQIVND (reference sequence). The CDR3 runs 16 residues. The CDR3 DNA follows: TGTGCCAGTAGCCCAATACTAGCGGGAGCCAAAAACATTCAGTACTTC. Translation: CASSPILAGAKNIQYF. Full variable domain (remainder filled in from reference TRBV19 and TRBJ2-4): DGGITQSPKYLFRKEGQNVTLSCEQNLNHDAMYWYRQDPGQGLRLIYYSQIVNDFQKGDIAEGYSVSREKKESFPLTVTSAQKNPTAFYLCASSPILAGAKNIQYFGAGTRLSVL.

This chain joins TRBV5-1 and TRBJ1-4; 12 nucleotides line up with TRBD1. From germline, CDR1 is SGHRS and CDR2 YFSETQ. The CDR3 has 17 residues. V dropped 3 bases and J dropped 7; count of bases not matched to a gene: 10. The CDR3 is CASSSGTGGGSGEKLFF. The CDR3 DNA reads as TGCGCCAGCAGCTCTGGGACAGGGGGCGGTTCGGGTGAAAAACTGTTTTTT. The whole variable domain, filled in from reference TRBV5-1 and TRBJ1-4, reads KAGVTQTPRYLIKTRGQQVTLSCSPISGHRSVSWYQQTPGQGLQFLFEYFSETQRNKGNFPGRFSGRQFSNSRSEMNVSTLELGDSALYLCASSSGTGGGSGEKLFFGSGTQLSVL.

This clone was counted once. The genes are TRBV5-1 and TRBJ2-1; TRBD1 is a possible D gene (6 bases). The V gene lost 3 bases and the J gene lost 4 bases, with 11 bases spanning the gap. The CDR3 totals 14 residues. Germline assignment: CDR1 SGHRS and CDR2 YFSETQ. The CDR3 bases are TGCGCCAGCAGCTATCTAACAGGGTACAATGAGCAGTTCTTC. Protein sequence: CASSYLTGYNEQFF.

This chain links TRBV10-3 with TRBJ2-2; the match to TRBD1 covers 9 bases. Germline CDR1 ENHRY, CDR2 SYGVKD. CDR3 length equals 15 residues. Losses at the gene ends were 7 bases for V and 4 bases for J; bases not matched to a gene: 7. In DNA form, the CDR3 reads TGTGCCATCACGTCGACAGGGGGAGGCACCGGGGAGCTGTTTTTT. Protein sequence: CAITSTGGGTGELFF.

The rearrangement joins TRBV4-2 to TRBJ2-2; D is undetermined. Germline CDR1 is LGHNA and CDR2 is YNFKEQ. Trimming removed 9 bases at V and 0 bases at J, with 8 bases between. This CDR3 spans 13 amino acids. The DNA for the CDR3 is TGTGCCAGTAACACCGCGAACACCGGGGAGCTGTTTTTT. Its protein product is CASNTANTGELFF.

V is TRBV3-1 (or the pseudogene TRBV3-2) and J is TRBJ2-4; no firm D call. Germline-derived CDR1 and CDR2 are LGHDT and YNNKEL (reference sequence). The CDR3 spans 14 residues. V dropped 5 bases and J dropped 8 bases, with 16 bases sitting between them. CDR3 sequence reads: CASSSLGHWDIQYF. The CDR3 nucleotides read TGTGCCAGCAGCTCTCTTGGCCATTGGGACATTCAGTACTTC.

This rearrangement joins TRBV4-3 to TRBJ1-5; maybe TRBD1 (6 bases). Germline assignment: CDR1 LGHNA and CDR2 YSLEER. This CDR3 has 14 residues. Trimming shortened V by 1 base and J by 6 bases, and 10 bases separated the two germline ends. CDR3 coding DNA: TGCGCCAGCAGCCAAGTAAGGGGGGGTCAGCCCCAGCATTTT. Amino acids: CASSQVRGGQPQHF.

J is TRBJ1-2 and V is TRBV2, with D tentatively TRBD1 (5 bases). There are 15 residues in the CDR3. Germline V gene data show CDR1 as SNHLY and CDR2 as FYNNEI. V was clipped by 6 bases and J by 1 base, with 15 bases between them. The CDR3 sequence is CASRADMIINYGYTF. The CDR3 DNA reads as TGTGCCAGCAGAGCGGACATGATCATTAACTATGGCTACACCTTC.

The rearrangement uses TRBV5-6 and TRBJ2-7; D possibly corresponds to TRBD1 (5 bases). CDR3 size: 15 residues. Germline CDR1 reads SGHDT; CDR2 reads YYEEEE. Between the trimmed V and J ends, which lost 2 bases and 7 bases, there was a span of 19 bases. The CDR3 region is CASSFTGQGLGEQYV. The CDR3 DNA is TGTGCCAGCAGCTTCACAGGACAAGGGCTGGGGGAGCAGTACGTC.

The genes are TRBV18 and TRBJ2-7, with 9 nucleotides matching TRBD1. The length of the CDR3 is 13 residues. CDR1 KGHSH and CDR2 LQKENI come from the germline V gene. V dropped 3 bases and J dropped 5; count of bases not matched to a gene: 2. Here the CDR3 DNA reads TGTGCCAGCTCACCGGGACAGGGCGACGAGCAGTACTTC. It yields the protein CASSPGQGDEQYF.

The CDR3 DNA sequence: TGTGCCAGCAGTTACCCCCAGGCGGAAGCTTTCTTT. As protein: CASSYPQAEAFF. J is TRBJ1-1 and V is TRBV6-2 or TRBV6-3, with D unclear. This CDR3 has 12 amino acids. The germline V gene encodes CDR1 MNHEY and CDR2 SVGEGT. V was shortened by 2 bases and J by 8 bases, with 9 bases between the two germline ends.

V is TRBV18 and J is TRBJ2-3; 10 nucleotides match TRBD1. Germline CDR1 KGHSH, CDR2 LQKENI. This CDR3 is 16 amino acids long. Trimming removed 3 bases from V and 6 bases from J; junction bases left unmatched: 9. The CDR3 nucleotides are TGTGCCAGCTCACCGGAGACAGGGGGCCCCGGGGATACGCAGTATTTT. This gives the protein CASSPETGGPGDTQYF.

The genes are TRBV5-5 and TRBJ1-6; no reliable D call. Trimming shortened V by 4 bases and J by 4 bases, and 3 bases separated the two germline ends. The CDR3 has 12 amino acids. Germline V gives CDR1 SGHKS, CDR2 YYEKEE (reference sequence). CDR3: CASSRYNSPLHF. The CDR3 nucleotides are TGTGCCAGCAGCAGGTATAATTCACCCCTCCACTTT.

The rearrangement joins TRBV6-5 to TRBJ1-2, with D possibly matching TRBD1 (5 bases). The CDR3 has 14 residues. Trimming took off 7 bases at V and 4 bases at J, with 16 bases between the two ends. Germline V gives CDR1 MNHEY, CDR2 SVGAGI. Written as DNA, the CDR3 is TGTGCCAGCACCTCCAGGGCTAATGTCTATGGCTACACCTTC. Translated: CASTSRANVYGYTF.

The chain carries TRBV4-3 and TRBJ1-1, with a possible D match to TRBD1 (6 bases). The CDR3 spans 13 residues. V dropped 2 bases and J dropped 11 bases, with 15 bases sitting between them. CDR1 and CDR2 from the germline V gene are LGHNA and YSLEER. CDR3 amino acids: CASSQLGGVKAFF. The CDR3 DNA follows: TGCGCCAGCAGCCAACTAGGGGGGGTTAAGGCTTTCTTT.

This clone was observed once. This chain uses TRBV2 with TRBJ2-7; 9 bases are a match to TRBD2. Germline V lookup: CDR1 SNHLY, CDR2 FYNNEI. The trim removed 4 bases at V and 0 bases at J, leaving 4 bases unmatched. CDR3 length: 15 amino acids. The CDR3 DNA is TGTGCCAGCAGTGTTCAGCGGGGGGCCTCCTACGAGCAGTACTTC. It specifies CASSVQRGASYEQYF.

The chain uses TRBV28 and TRBJ2-5; 8 bases align to TRBD2. The length of the CDR3 is 14 residues. Trimming removed 2 bases from V and 5 bases from J; junction bases left unmatched: 4. Germline V gene data show CDR1 as MDHEN and CDR2 as SYDVKM. CDR3 in amino acids: CASSLRGGPETQYF. In DNA, the CDR3 is TGTGCCAGCAGTTTACGGGGGGGTCCGGAGACCCAGTACTTC.

On this clone itself: In the same sample, other DNA sequences code for this CDR3. The chain has TRBV5-1 and TRBJ1-1; no clear D. Per germline, CDR1 SGHRS and CDR2 YFSETQ. V lost 1 base to trimming and J lost 0 bases, with 4 bases between them. The CDR3 totals 13 residues. CDR3 residues: CASSLRVNTEAFF. The CDR3, as DNA: TGCGCCAGCAGCTTGCGTGTGAACACTGAAGCTTTCTTT.

The chain recombines TRBV7-6 with TRBJ1-2; TRBD1 matches at 8 bases. The CDR3 extends over 17 amino acids. Unmatched junction bases numbered 11, after V lost 0 bases and J lost 5 bases. The germline V gene has CDR1 SGHVS and CDR2 FNYEAQ. CDR3 DNA sequence: TGTGCCAGCAGCTTAGCCTTAGGAGGACAGGGATTATATGGCTACACCTTC. Translating gives CASSLALGGQGLYGYTF.

A single count supports this clone. The chain joins TRBV20-1 to TRBJ1-5; no clear D gene. The CDR3 sequence is 11 residues long. The germline V gene has CDR1 DFQATT and CDR2 SNEGSKA (reference sequence). Trimming left V 0 bases short and J 11 bases short, with 8 bases between. The CDR3 region has the DNA TGCAGTGCTAGAGATCCAGCGACCCAGCATTTT. It is translated as CSARDPATQHF.

This clone was counted a single time. This chain joins TRBV11-3 and TRBJ2-1, with 8 bases that match TRBD2. Per germline, CDR1 SGHNT and CDR2 YENEEA. Trimming removed 0 bases from V and 10 bases from J; junction bases left unmatched: 8. CDR3 length: 15 residues. In DNA, the CDR3 is TGTGCCAGCAGCTTAGATGTCGGGGGGGCGCGGGAGCAGTTCTTC. It encodes CASSLDVGGAREQFF.

The genes are TRBV28 and TRBJ1-5, with D possibly TRBD1 on 5 matching bases. The CDR3 totals 12 residues. V lost 10 bases, J lost 7 bases, and 14 bases lay in between. Germline CDR1 is MDHEN and CDR2 is SYDVKM. CDR3 loop: CATSLEGQPQHF. CDR3 nucleotide sequence: TGTGCCACCAGCTTGGAGGGGCAGCCCCAGCATTTT. The full variable domain, its missing parts supplied by reference TRBV28 and TRBJ1-5, is DVKVTQSSRYLVKRTGEKVFLECVQDMDHENMFWYRQDPGLGLRLIYFSYDVKMKEKGDIPEGYSVSREKKERFSLILESASTNQTSMYLCATSLEGQPQHFGDGTRLSIL.